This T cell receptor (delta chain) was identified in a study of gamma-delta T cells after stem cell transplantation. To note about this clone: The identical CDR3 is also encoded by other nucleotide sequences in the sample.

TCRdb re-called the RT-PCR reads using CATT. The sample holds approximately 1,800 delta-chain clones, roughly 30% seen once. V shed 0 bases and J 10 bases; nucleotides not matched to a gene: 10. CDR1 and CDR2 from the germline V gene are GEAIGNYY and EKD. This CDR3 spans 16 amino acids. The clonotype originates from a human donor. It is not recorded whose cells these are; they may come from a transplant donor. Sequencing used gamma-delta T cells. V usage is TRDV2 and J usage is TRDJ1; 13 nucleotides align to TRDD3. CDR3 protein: CACDTVSTGGYARLIF. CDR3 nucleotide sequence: TGTGCCTGTGACACCGTTAGTACTGGGGGATACGCAAGACTCATCTTT.